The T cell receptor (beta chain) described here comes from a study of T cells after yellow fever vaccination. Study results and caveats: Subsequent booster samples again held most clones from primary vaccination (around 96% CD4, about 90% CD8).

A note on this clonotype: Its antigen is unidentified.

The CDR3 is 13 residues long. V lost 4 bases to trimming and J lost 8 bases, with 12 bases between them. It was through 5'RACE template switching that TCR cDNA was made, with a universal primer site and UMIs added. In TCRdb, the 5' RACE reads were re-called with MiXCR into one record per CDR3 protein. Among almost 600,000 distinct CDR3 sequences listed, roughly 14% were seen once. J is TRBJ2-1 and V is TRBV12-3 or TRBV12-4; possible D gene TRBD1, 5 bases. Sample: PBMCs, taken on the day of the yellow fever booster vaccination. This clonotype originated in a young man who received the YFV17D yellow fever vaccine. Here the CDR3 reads CASSSRGSHEQFF. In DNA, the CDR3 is TGTGCCAGCAGTTCAAGGGGATCCCATGAGCAGTTCTTC.